The 29 T cell receptor beta chains presented below share a single source sample, sequenced in a study of control samples from healthy donors and cancer patients. The method was immunoSEQ multiplex PCR; TCRdb's version includes in-frame clones alone and lacks a portion of them. The repertoire has about 80,000 clones, 91% of them found once; the top ten carry roughly a sixth. The material sequenced was blood. The receptors come from a man aged 50 to 59 in good health.

The CDR3 spells CASSLGVGTGRETQYF. The DNA of the CDR3 is TGTGCCAGCAGCTTAGGAGTAGGCACGGGACGAGAGACCCAGTACTTC. The rearrangement links TRBV11-3 to TRBJ2-5, with D possibly called TRBD1 or TRBD2 (5 bases each). V shed 1 base and J shed 4 bases, with 16 bases lying between them. Germline loops: CDR1 SGHNT, CDR2 YENEEA. This CDR3 is built from 16 residues.

V gene TRBV12-3 or TRBV12-4 combines with J gene TRBJ2-7; D may be TRBD2 (5 bases). CDR3 length equals 12 residues. V was shortened by 1 base and J by 4 bases, with 5 bases between the two germline ends. The DNA for the CDR3 is TGTGCCAGCAGTTTAGGGAGGTACGAGCAGTACTTC. As protein: CASSLGRYEQYF.

The rearrangement uses TRBV24-1 and TRBJ2-3; possible D gene TRBD2, 5 bases. CDR3 length equals 13 residues. The ends were cut back, 8 bases at V and 4 bases at J, with 12 bases in the middle. Per the germline V gene, CDR1 is KGHDR and CDR2 is SFDVKD. The CDR3 sequence is CATTITSADTQYF. CDR3 nucleotide sequence: TGTGCCACCACTATCACTAGTGCAGATACGCAGTATTTT.

The chain couples TRBV5-8 to TRBJ1-3; D gene ambiguous. The CDR3 totals 12 residues. The germline V gene has CDR1 SGHTS and CDR2 YDEGEE. V was trimmed by 6 bases and J by 3 bases, leaving 7 bases between them. The CDR3, as DNA: TGTGCCAGCATCTCAAATGGAAACACCATATATTTT. Residues: CASISNGNTIYF.

The chain couples TRBV25-1 to TRBJ1-1; D remains unclear. V was clipped by 5 bases and J by 0 bases, with 22 bases between them. In germline, CDR1 is MGHDK, CDR2 SYGVNS. This CDR3 spans 18 amino acids. CDR3 amino acids: CASSPSGILPRLNTEAFF. As DNA, the CDR3 is TGTGCCAGCAGTCCATCGGGGATTTTGCCCCGATTGAACACTGAAGCTTTCTTT.

The chain joins TRBV7-2 to TRBJ2-3; D remains unclear. Looked up from germline, CDR1 is SGHTA and CDR2 is FQGNSA. Trimming took 2 bases from V and 0 from J, leaving 9 bases between them. The CDR3 extends over 15 amino acids. The chain's CDR3 is CASSLTYSSTDTQYF. The CDR3, as DNA: TGTGCCAGCAGCTTAACCTACAGTAGCACAGATACGCAGTATTTT. The whole variable domain, filled in from reference TRBV7-2 and TRBJ2-3, reads GAGVSQSPSNKVTEKGKDVELRCDPISGHTALYWYRQSLGQGLEFLIYFQGNSAPDKSGLPSDRFSAERTGGSVSTLTIQRTQQEDSAVYLCASSLTYSSTDTQYFGPGTRLTVL.

The genes are TRBV14 and TRBJ2-2; perhaps TRBD1 as D (5 bases). The CDR3 is 13 amino acids. V was trimmed by 4 bases and J by 8 bases, leaving 11 bases between them. Germline lookup yields CDR1 SGHDN and CDR2 FVKESK. CDR3 coding DNA: TGTGCCAGCAGCCCCAGGGCGACGGGGGAGCTGTTTTTT. Its protein product is CASSPRATGELFF.

The chain recombines TRBV30 with TRBJ2-3; D possibly corresponds to TRBD2 (6 bases). There are 15 residues in the CDR3. CDR1 and CDR2 from the germline V gene are GTSNPN and SVGIG (reference sequence). The V end was cut by 5 bases, the J end by 3 bases, with 18 bases between. This chain's CDR3 is CAWAGFGTATDTQYF. CDR3 bases: TGTGCCTGGGCAGGGTTTGGGACTGCTACAGATACGCAGTATTTT.

The chain is built from TRBV5-4 and TRBJ2-1; D tentatively fits TRBD1 or TRBD2 (5 bases each). Trimming took 0 bases from V and 0 from J, leaving 13 bases between them. Germline V gives CDR1 SGHNT, CDR2 YYREEE (reference sequence). CDR3 length: 17 amino acids. The chain's CDR3 is CASSLARGGSSYNEQFF. In nucleotides, the CDR3 is TGTGCCAGCAGCTTGGCCCGGGGCGGTAGCTCCTACAATGAGCAGTTCTTC.

This clone was observed a single time. In the same sample, other DNA sequences code for this CDR3. This sequence joins TRBV18 and TRBJ1-1; D unclear. Germline V CDR1 and CDR2: KGHSH, LQKENI. Trimming pared 2 bases from V and 0 bases from J, leaving 4 bases between. The CDR3 runs to 13 residues. The CDR3 sequence: CASSPGLNTEAFF. The CDR3, as DNA: TGTGCCAGCTCACCAGGGTTGAACACTGAAGCTTTCTTT.

V is TRBV6-5 and J is TRBJ2-7; maybe TRBD1 (5 bases). The CDR3 is 15 amino acids. CDR1 MNHEY and CDR2 SVGAGI come from the germline V gene. V gave up 6 bases and J gave up 2 bases, with 17 bases separating them. The chain's CDR3 is CASRPTGENTYEQYF. As DNA, the CDR3 is TGTGCCAGCAGGCCAACAGGAGAAAACACCTACGAGCAGTACTTC.

This clone was seen a handful of times. The chain uses TRBV5-1 and TRBJ2-1; 14 nucleotides agree with TRBD2. The CDR3 covers 19 residues. V lost 0 bases to trimming and J lost 2 bases; unmatched junction nucleotides: 7. Germline V gene sequence: CDR1 SGHRS, CDR2 YFSETQ. CDR3 in DNA: TGCGCCAGCAGCTTGGCCAAACGACTAGCGGGGGGGCCCTACAATGAGCAGTTCTTC. Translation gives CASSLAKRLAGGPYNEQFF.

J is TRBJ2-7 and V is TRBV9, with 9 bases lining up with TRBD2. Trimming at V came to 0 bases and at J to 0 bases, leaving 4 bases not matched to a gene. The CDR3 contains 16 residues. Germline V gives CDR1 SGDLS, CDR2 YYNGEE. DNA for the CDR3: TGTGCCAGCAGCGTAGCCGCGGGGGGGCTCTCCTACGAGCAGTACTTC. Protein: CASSVAAGGLSYEQYF.

V gene TRBV27 combines with J gene TRBJ2-3; 8 nucleotides align to TRBD2. The length of the CDR3 is 17 residues. Germline CDR1 is MNHEY and CDR2 is SMNVEV (reference sequence). After removal of 7 bases from V and 6 bases from J, the junction contained 18 bases not matched to a gene. In nucleotides, the CDR3 is TGTGCCAGCAAGAGGGTTCGAGCGGGGGCCGGGGGGGATACGCAGTATTTT. Amino acids: CASKRVRAGAGGDTQYF.

The V call is TRBV29-1, the J call TRBJ1-1; the D gene is possibly TRBD1 (5 bases). Trimming took off 7 bases at V and 1 base at J, with 10 bases between the two ends. The CDR3 length is 12 residues. Germline V gives CDR1 SQVTM, CDR2 ANQGSEA. CDR3: CSGDQGNTEAFF. As DNA, the CDR3 is TGCAGCGGTGATCAGGGGAACACTGAAGCTTTCTTT.

The chain uses TRBV18 and TRBJ1-1, with D maybe TRBD1 (5 bases). V lost 0 bases, J lost 1 base, and 9 bases lay in between. Germline CDR1 KGHSH, CDR2 LQKENI. This CDR3 is built from 15 residues. The CDR3 DNA sequence: TGTGCCAGCTCACCACCCCAGGGTTCGAACACTGAAGCTTTCTTT. Protein: CASSPPQGSNTEAFF. Combining the CDR3 with reference TRBV18 and TRBJ1-1 gives the whole variable domain NAGVMQNPRHLVRRRGQEARLRCSPMKGHSHVYWYRQLPEEGLKFMVYLQKENIIDESGMPKERFSAEFPKEGPSILRIQQVVRGDSAAYFCASSPPQGSNTEAFFGQGTRLTVV.

The chain recombines TRBV19 with TRBJ1-5; TRBD1 aligns across 7 bases. J gave up 7 bases and V 9 bases, and 12 bases lay outside the gene matches. CDR1 and CDR2 (germline): LNHDA, SQIVND (reference sequence). The CDR3 covers 14 residues. In nucleotides, the CDR3 is TGTGCCAGCAGCATTAGACAGGGCCAACAGCCCCAGCATTTT. Amino acid sequence: CASSIRQGQQPQHF.

V gene TRBV3-1 (or the pseudogene TRBV3-2) combines with J gene TRBJ2-5; 7 bases are shared with TRBD2. The ends lost 6 bases at V and 5 bases at J; junction bases unmatched: 9. The CDR3 contains 14 residues. Germline CDR1 and CDR2: LGHDT and YNNKEL (reference sequence). In DNA, the CDR3 is TGTGCCAGCAGGTGGGAGGGGACGGGCGAGACCCAGTACTTC. This gives the protein CASRWEGTGETQYF.

The chain recombines TRBV12-5 with TRBJ1-1; D uncertain. Germline CDR1 is LGHNT and CDR2 is FRNRAP. This CDR3 has 14 amino acids. With 1 base removed from V and 0 bases from J, the gap between germline ends came to 6 bases. CDR3 bases: TGTGCTAGTGGTTTGGGACGGATGAACACTGAAGCTTTCTTT. The encoded protein is CASGLGRMNTEAFF.

The chain employs TRBV7-8 and TRBJ2-1, with unresolved D. There are 14 residues in the CDR3. Trimming shortened V by 5 bases and J by 0 bases, and 8 bases separated the two germline ends. Germline CDR1 SGHVS, CDR2 FQNEAQ. As DNA, the CDR3 is TGTGCCAGCAGCCCAGGTTCCTCCTACAATGAGCAGTTCTTC. Its protein is CASSPGSSYNEQFF.

This clone was counted once. The CDR3 sequence: CASSIRESGYTF. CDR3 coding DNA: TGTGCCAGCAGTATCAGGGAGAGCGGCTACACCTTC. J is TRBJ1-2 and V is TRBV2; possible D gene TRBD1, 5 bases. Trimming pared 5 bases from V and 8 bases from J, leaving 12 bases between. Germline V gene data show CDR1 as SNHLY and CDR2 as FYNNEI. The CDR3 runs to 12 residues. The whole variable domain, filled in from reference TRBV2 and TRBJ1-2, reads EPEVTQTPSHQVTQMGQEVILRCVPISNHLYFYWYRQILGQKVEFLVSFYNNEISEKSEIFDDQFSVERPDGSNFTLKIRSTKLEDSAMYFCASSIRESGYTFGSGTRLTVV.

V usage is TRBV5-1 and J usage is TRBJ1-1; a weak D match, TRBD1 (6 bases). Trimming cost V 4 bases and J 6 bases, with 13 bases left between them. This CDR3 spans 13 amino acids. Germline lookup yields CDR1 SGHRS and CDR2 YFSETQ. The CDR3 spells CASSASGGPEAFF. The CDR3 region has the DNA TGCGCCAGCAGCGCTAGCGGGGGCCCTGAAGCTTTCTTT.

The chain combines TRBV2 with TRBJ1-2; perhaps TRBD1 as D (5 bases). Germline CDR1 reads SNHLY; CDR2 reads FYNNEI. The ends were cut back, 3 bases at V and 7 bases at J, with 9 bases in the middle. The CDR3 runs to 12 residues. Here the CDR3 reads CASSDREGGYTF. The CDR3 region has the DNA TGTGCCAGCAGTGACAGGGAAGGTGGCTACACCTTC.

This clone was picked up one time. V gene TRBV5-4 combines with J gene TRBJ1-1, with 7 bases that match TRBD1. The CDR3 loop spans 14 amino acids. CDR1 and CDR2 (germline): SGHNT, YYREEE (reference sequence). V was clipped by 2 bases and J by 7 bases; unmatched bases: 8. CDR3 residues: CASSFFDRDNEAFF. In DNA, the CDR3 is TGTGCCAGCAGCTTCTTCGACAGGGACAATGAAGCTTTCTTT.

Here the CDR3 DNA reads TGTGCCACCAGTGAGGCGGAGCAAGAGACCCAGTACTTC. This gives the protein CATSEAEQETQYF. The V gene is TRBV24-1, the J gene TRBJ2-5; D is unresolved. Germline values: CDR1 KGHDR, CDR2 SFDVKD. Deletions cut 4 bases from V and 2 bases from J, with 7 bases between. CDR3 length: 13 amino acids.

In its sample, this clone was seen once. This sequence joins TRBV7-9 and TRBJ2-1; TRBD2 aligns across 9 bases. V dropped 4 bases and J dropped 5; count of bases not matched to a gene: 9. This CDR3 has 16 amino acids. Germline CDR1 reads SEHNR; CDR2 reads FQNEAQ (reference sequence). Written as DNA, the CDR3 is TGTGCCAGCAGCTCGATAGCGGGGGCCGCCAACAATGAGCAGTTCTTC. It specifies CASSSIAGAANNEQFF. The whole variable domain, remainder taken from reference TRBV7-9 and TRBJ2-1, is DTGVSQNPRHKITKRGQNVTFRCDPISEHNRLYWYRQTLGQGPEFLTYFQNEAQLEKSRLLSDRFSAERPKGSFSTLEIQRTEQGDSAMYLCASSSIAGAANNEQFFGPGTRLTVL.

Note on this clone: This CDR3 is also generated by other DNA sequences in the sample. The chain employs TRBV6-1 and TRBJ1-5; D unresolved. The V end was cut by 3 bases, the J end by 7 bases, with 10 bases between. CDR1 is MNHNS, CDR2 SASEGT, per germline. The CDR3 length is 13 residues. CDR3 nucleotide sequence: TGTGCCAGCAGTGAGGGTCTCGGCCAGCCCCAGCATTTT. This codes for CASSEGLGQPQHF.

This clone was picked up one time. The chain has TRBV30 and TRBJ1-6; TRBD1 is a possible D gene (5 bases). Trimming removed 0 bases from V and 7 bases from J, with 10 bases in between. Germline V gene data show CDR1 as GTSNPN and CDR2 as SVGIG (reference sequence). This CDR3 is 14 amino acids long. The CDR3 sequence: CAWSVGTWNSPLHF. In DNA, the CDR3 is TGTGCCTGGAGTGTGGGGACCTGGAATTCACCCCTCCACTTT. Combining the CDR3 with reference TRBV30 and TRBJ1-6 gives the whole variable domain SQTIHQWPATLVQPVGSPLSLECTVEGTSNPNLYWYRQAAGRGLQLLFYSVGIGQISSEVPQNLSASRPQDRQFILSSKKLLLSDSGFYLCAWSVGTWNSPLHFGNGTRLTVT.

The rearrangement joins TRBV7-9 to TRBJ2-5; D might be TRBD1 or TRBD2, each matching 6 bases. CDR3 size: 14 residues. V was clipped by 5 bases and J by 4 bases, with 14 bases between them. The germline V gene encodes CDR1 SEHNR and CDR2 FQNEAQ (reference sequence). The CDR3 loop is CASSRSGASETQYF. CDR3 coding DNA: TGTGCCAGCAGCCGCTCGGGGGCCTCAGAGACCCAGTACTTC.